This T cell receptor beta chain derives from a study of shared clonotypes between healthy human individuals. Naivety among CD8 cells was defined by CD45RO negativity and positive CCR7 selection, thereby excluding terminally differentiated effector memory CD45RA+ cells. This clone was seen only once. When replicate PCRs were run on sorted subsets, they used about 220 ng DNA, around 33,000 T cell genomes. Sequencing was performed with immunoSEQ multiplex PCR; in TCRdb, only in-frame clones are kept and a portion is missing. The sample lists some 740,000 clones; 80% to 95% were seen once. CDR3 length equals 16 residues. The germline V and J ends were trimmed by 2 bases and 4 bases, with 17 bases remaining between them. CDR1 SGHVS and CDR2 FQNEAQ come from the germline V gene.

The sample taken for sequencing was naive CD8+ T cells sorted from blood. This clonotype was sampled from a man aged 25-45 years in good health. This sequence joins TRBV7-8 and TRBJ1-2, with D uncertain. The CDR3 reads CASSLNHLQLSYGYTF. The CDR3 coding sequence is TGTGCCAGCAGCTTAAATCATCTACAGCTTAGCTATGGCTACACCTTC.